Below are 8 T cell receptor beta chains sequenced from a single sample in a study of human T cells and chemical hapten exposure. Time point of the sample: pre-sensitization, week 0. Treatment specified: therapeutic diphenylcyclopropenone sensitization with weekly scalp DPC. TCRdb re-called the RACE reads with MiXCR, one entry per CDR3 protein. The sample has roughly 250,000 distinct CDR3 sequences, around 9.3% seen once. Material: whole blood, obtained in connection with sensitization to the hapten diphenylcyclopropenone (DPC). The source is a woman in her 40s with alopecia areata. Some clones in this sample may be carry-over from other donors' samples.

V and J are TRBV10-3 and TRBJ1-3; tentative D call: TRBD1 (5 bases). This CDR3 contains 16 residues. Germline-derived CDR1 and CDR2 are ENHRY and SYGVKD. Trimming took 2 bases from V and 4 from J, leaving 15 bases between them. CDR3 sequence: CAISERMGQGGNTIYF. CDR3 DNA sequence: TGTGCCATCAGTGAGCGAATGGGGCAGGGAGGAAACACCATATATTTT.

This clonotype was seen a few times. J is TRBJ1-1 and V is TRBV6-4, with D perhaps TRBD1 (5 bases). Germline assignment: CDR1 MRHNA and CDR2 SNTAGT. The ends were cut back, 6 bases at V and 4 bases at J, with 15 bases in the middle. CDR3 length: 14 residues. CDR3 residues: CASSREEGITEAFF. The CDR3 coding sequence is TGTGCCAGCAGCAGGGAGGAAGGAATCACTGAAGCTTTCTTT.

This clonotype was counted ten times or more. This chain joins TRBV2 and TRBJ2-5, with TRBD2 as a possible D gene (6 bases). Looked up from germline, CDR1 is SNHLY and CDR2 is FYNNEI. V was shortened by 4 bases and J by 1 base, with 13 bases between the two germline ends. The CDR3 covers 15 residues. The CDR3 reads CASSGGGLGQETQYF. The CDR3 region has the DNA TGTGCCAGCAGTGGAGGAGGGCTCGGCCAAGAGACCCAGTACTTC.

CDR3 protein: CASSREFSYNEQFF. For the CDR3, the DNA is TGTGCCAGCAGTCGGGAGTTCTCCTACAATGAGCAGTTCTTC. The chain joins TRBV7-3 to TRBJ2-1; TRBD2 might be the D (6 bases). V lost 6 bases and J 0 bases, leaving 9 bases between the germline ends. Germline V CDR1 and CDR2: SGHTA, FQGTGA. CDR3 length equals 14 residues.

This clonotype was observed a few times. The chain combines TRBV5-6 with TRBJ2-1, with D possibly being TRBD1 (5 bases). V lost 4 bases and J 14 bases, leaving 19 bases between the germline ends. The length of the CDR3 is 13 residues. Germline-derived CDR1 and CDR2 are SGHDT and YYEEEE. CDR3 sequence: CASSPPERTREFF. The CDR3 nucleotides read TGTGCCAGCAGCCCCCCGGAGCGCACCAGGGAGTTCTTC.

This clonotype was seen only a few times. J is TRBJ1-1 and V is TRBV7-2; 8 nucleotides agree with TRBD1. V lost 5 bases to trimming and J lost 5 bases; unmatched junction nucleotides: 10. The CDR3 totals 15 residues. The germline CDR1 and CDR2 sequences are SGHTA and FQGNSA. This chain's CDR3 is CASSPRTGPGTEAFF. The CDR3 DNA sequence: TGTGCCAGCAGCCCTCGGACAGGGCCGGGGACTGAAGCTTTCTTT.

There are a few counts of this clonotype. A junction boundary mismatches the germline segment, possibly from a read error. The chain recombines TRBV4-2 with TRBJ2-1, with D unresolved. The CDR3 length is 14 residues. From germline, CDR1 is LGHNA and CDR2 YNFKEQ. The CDR3, as DNA: TGTGCCAGCAGCCAAGTTTACAGTCGTAGCTGGCCCGAGTTC. Translation gives CASSQVYSRSWPEF.

This clonotype was seen ten or more times. The J gene is TRBJ2-5, the V gene TRBV7-8; no definite D call. The CDR3 runs 11 residues. Germline loops: CDR1 SGHVS, CDR2 FQNEAQ. V lost 5 bases to trimming and J lost 0 bases, with 1 base between them. The CDR3 DNA sequence: TGTGCCAGCAGCGACCAAGAGACCCAGTACTTC. This translates into CASSDQETQYF.